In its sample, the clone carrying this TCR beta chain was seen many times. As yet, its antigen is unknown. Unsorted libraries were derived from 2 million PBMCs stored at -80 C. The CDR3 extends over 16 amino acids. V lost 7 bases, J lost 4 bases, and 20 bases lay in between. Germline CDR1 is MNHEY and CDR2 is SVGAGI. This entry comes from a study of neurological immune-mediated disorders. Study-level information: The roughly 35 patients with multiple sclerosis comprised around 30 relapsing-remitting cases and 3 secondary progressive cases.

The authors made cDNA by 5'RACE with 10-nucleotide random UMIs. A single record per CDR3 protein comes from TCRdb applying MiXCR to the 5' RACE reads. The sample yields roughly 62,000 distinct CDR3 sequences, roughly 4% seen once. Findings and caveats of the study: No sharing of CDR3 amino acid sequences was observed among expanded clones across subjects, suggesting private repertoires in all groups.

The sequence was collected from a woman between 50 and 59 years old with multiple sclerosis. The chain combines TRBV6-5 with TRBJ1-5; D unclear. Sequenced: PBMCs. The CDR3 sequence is CASNPTGPRWNQPQHF. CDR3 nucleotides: TGTGCCAGCAATCCTACGGGTCCTCGATGGAATCAGCCCCAGCATTTT.